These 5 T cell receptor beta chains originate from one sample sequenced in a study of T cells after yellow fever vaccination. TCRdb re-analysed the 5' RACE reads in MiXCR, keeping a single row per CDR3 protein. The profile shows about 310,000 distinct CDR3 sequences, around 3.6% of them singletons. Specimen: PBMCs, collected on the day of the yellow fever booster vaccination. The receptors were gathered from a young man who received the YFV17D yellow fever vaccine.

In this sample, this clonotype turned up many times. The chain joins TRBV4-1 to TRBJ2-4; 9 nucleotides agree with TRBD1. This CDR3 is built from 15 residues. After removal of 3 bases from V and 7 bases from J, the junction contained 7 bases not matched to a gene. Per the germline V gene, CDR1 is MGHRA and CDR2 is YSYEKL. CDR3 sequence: CASSQLGQGENIQYF. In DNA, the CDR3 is TGCGCCAGCAGCCAGTTGGGACAGGGCGAGAACATTCAGTACTTC.

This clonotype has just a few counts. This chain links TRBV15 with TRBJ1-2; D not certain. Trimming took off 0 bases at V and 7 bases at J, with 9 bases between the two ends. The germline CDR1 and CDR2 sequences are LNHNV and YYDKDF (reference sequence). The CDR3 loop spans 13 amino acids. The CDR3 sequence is CATSRESNLGYTF. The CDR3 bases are TGTGCCACCAGCAGAGAGTCCAATCTTGGCTACACCTTC.

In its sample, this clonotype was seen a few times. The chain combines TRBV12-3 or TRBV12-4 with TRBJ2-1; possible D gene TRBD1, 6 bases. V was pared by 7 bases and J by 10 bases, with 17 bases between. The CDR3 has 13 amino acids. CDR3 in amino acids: CASTSVQGLEQFF. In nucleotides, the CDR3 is TGTGCCAGCACTTCGGTACAGGGTTTGGAGCAGTTCTTC.

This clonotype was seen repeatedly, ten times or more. This chain's CDR3 is CASSFGGGASSSTDTQYF. CDR3 sequence (DNA): TGTGCCAGCAGCTTTGGAGGGGGCGCCTCGAGTAGCACAGATACGCAGTATTTT. The chain recombines TRBV7-6 with TRBJ2-3, with D perhaps matching TRBD1 (7 bases). Trimming stripped 3 bases from V and 0 bases from J, with 19 bases between. Germline CDR1 and CDR2: SGHVS and FNYEAQ. The CDR3 has 18 amino acids.

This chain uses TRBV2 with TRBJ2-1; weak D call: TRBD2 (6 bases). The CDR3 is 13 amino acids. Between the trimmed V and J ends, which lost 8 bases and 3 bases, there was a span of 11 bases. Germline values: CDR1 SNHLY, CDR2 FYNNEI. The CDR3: CASGWTNYNEQFF. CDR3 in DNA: TGTGCCAGCGGATGGACTAACTACAATGAGCAGTTCTTC.